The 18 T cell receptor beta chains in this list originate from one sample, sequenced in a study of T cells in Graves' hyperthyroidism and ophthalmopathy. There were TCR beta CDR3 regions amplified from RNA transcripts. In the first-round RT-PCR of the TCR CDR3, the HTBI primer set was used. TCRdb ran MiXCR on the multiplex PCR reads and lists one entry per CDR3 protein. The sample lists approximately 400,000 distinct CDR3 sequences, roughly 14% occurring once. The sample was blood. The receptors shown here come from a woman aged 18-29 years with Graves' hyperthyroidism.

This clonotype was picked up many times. CDR3 sequence reads: CASSFTLRTEAFF. CDR3 coding DNA: TGTGCCAGCAGTTTTACTCTACGGACTGAAGCTTTCTTT. The chain joins TRBV28 to TRBJ1-1; D remains unclear. The CDR3 loop spans 13 amino acids. V lost 3 bases, J lost 5 bases, and 10 bases lay in between. Per the germline V gene, CDR1 is MDHEN and CDR2 is SYDVKM. The full variable domain, rest sourced from reference TRBV28 and TRBJ1-1, is DVKVTQSSRYLVKRTGEKVFLECVQDMDHENMFWYRQDPGLGLRLIYFSYDVKMKEKGDIPEGYSVSREKKERFSLILESASTNQTSMYLCASSFTLRTEAFFGQGTRLTVV.

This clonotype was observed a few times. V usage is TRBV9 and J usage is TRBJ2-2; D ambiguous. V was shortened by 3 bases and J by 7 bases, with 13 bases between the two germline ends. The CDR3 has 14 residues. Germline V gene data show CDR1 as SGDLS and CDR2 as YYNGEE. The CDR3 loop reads CASSGMGSGGELFF. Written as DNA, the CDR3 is TGTGCCAGCAGCGGAATGGGTTCGGGCGGGGAGCTGTTTTTT.

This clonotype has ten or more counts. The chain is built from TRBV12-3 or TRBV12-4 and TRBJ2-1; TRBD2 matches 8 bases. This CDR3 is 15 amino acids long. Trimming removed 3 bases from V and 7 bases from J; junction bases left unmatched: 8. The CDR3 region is CASSFGSSGMNEQFF. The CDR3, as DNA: TGTGCCAGCAGTTTTGGGAGTAGCGGGATGAATGAGCAGTTCTTC.

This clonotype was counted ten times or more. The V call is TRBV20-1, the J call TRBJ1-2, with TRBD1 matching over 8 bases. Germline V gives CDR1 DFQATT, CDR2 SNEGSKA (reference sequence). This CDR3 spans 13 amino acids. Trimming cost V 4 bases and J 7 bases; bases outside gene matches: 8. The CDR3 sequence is CSATHDRGFGYTF. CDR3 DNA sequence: TGCAGTGCTACACACGACAGGGGTTTTGGCTACACCTTC.

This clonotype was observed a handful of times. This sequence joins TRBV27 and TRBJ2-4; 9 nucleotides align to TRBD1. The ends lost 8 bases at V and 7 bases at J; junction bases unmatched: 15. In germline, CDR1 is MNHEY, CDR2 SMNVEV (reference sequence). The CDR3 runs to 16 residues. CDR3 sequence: CASGGRTGAGFNIQYF. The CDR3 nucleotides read TGTGCCAGCGGGGGGAGGACAGGGGCAGGCTTCAACATTCAGTACTTC.

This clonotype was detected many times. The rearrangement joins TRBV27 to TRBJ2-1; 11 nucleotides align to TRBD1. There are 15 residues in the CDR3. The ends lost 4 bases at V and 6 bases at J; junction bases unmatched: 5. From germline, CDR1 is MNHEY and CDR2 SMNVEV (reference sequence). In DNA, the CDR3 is TGTGCCAGCAGTTCCCGGGACAGGGGGTCCAATGAGCAGTTCTTC. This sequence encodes CASSSRDRGSNEQFF.

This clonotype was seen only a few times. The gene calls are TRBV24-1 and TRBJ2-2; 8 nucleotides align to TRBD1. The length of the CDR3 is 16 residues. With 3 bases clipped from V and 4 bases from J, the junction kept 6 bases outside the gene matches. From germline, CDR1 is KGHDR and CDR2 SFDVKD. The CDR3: CATSDRAGGITGELFF. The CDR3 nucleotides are TGTGCCACCAGTGATCGGGCAGGGGGCATCACCGGGGAGCTGTTTTTT.

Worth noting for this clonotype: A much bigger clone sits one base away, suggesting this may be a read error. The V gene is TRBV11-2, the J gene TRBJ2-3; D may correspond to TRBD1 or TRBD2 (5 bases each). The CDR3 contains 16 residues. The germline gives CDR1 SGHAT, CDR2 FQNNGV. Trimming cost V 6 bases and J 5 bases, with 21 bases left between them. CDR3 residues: CASSPTGTGVGDTQYF. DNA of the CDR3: TGTGCCAGCAGTCCGACCGGGACCGGGGTCGGAGATACGCAGTATTTT.

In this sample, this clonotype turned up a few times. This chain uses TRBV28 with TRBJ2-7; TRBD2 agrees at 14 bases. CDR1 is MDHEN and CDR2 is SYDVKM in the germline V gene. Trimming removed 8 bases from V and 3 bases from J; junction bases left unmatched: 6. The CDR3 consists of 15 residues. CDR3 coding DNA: TGTGCCAGCGGCAAAGGGACTAGCGGGAGCTACGAGCAGTACTTC. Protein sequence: CASGKGTSGSYEQYF.

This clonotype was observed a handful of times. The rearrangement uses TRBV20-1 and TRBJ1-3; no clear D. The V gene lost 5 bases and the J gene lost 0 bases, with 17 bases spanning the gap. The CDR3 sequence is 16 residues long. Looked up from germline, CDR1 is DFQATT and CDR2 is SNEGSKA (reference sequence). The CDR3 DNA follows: TGCAGTGCTCGGAGAACTGAGCTTTCCTCTGGAAACACCATATATTTT. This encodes CSARRTELSSGNTIYF.

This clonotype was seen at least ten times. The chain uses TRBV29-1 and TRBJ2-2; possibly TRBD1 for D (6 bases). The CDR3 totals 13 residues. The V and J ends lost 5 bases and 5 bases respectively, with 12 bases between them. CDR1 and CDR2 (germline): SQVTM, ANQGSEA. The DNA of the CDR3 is TGCAGCGTTTCGCAGAGGGGGACCGGGGAGCTGTTTTTT. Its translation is CSVSQRGTGELFF.

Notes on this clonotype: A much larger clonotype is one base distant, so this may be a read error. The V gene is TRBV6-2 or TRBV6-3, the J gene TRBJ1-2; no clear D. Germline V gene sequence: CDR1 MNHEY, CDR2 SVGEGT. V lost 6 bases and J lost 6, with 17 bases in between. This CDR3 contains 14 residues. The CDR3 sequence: CASRSLNARDGYTF. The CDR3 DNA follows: TGTGCCAGCAGATCCCTAAACGCTCGGGATGGCTACACCTTC.

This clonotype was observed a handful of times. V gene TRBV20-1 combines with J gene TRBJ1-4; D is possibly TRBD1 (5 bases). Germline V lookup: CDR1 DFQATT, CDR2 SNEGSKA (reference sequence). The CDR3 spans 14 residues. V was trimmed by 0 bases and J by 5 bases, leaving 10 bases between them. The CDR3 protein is CSAREGPMNEKLFF. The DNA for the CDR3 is TGCAGTGCTAGAGAGGGACCGATGAATGAAAAACTGTTTTTT.

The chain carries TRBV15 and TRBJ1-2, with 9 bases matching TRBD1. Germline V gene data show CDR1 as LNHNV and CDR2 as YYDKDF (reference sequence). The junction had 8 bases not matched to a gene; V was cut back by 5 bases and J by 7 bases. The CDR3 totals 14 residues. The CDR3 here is CATSGDREWSGYTF. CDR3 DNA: TGTGCCACCAGCGGGGACAGGGAGTGGAGTGGCTACACCTTC.

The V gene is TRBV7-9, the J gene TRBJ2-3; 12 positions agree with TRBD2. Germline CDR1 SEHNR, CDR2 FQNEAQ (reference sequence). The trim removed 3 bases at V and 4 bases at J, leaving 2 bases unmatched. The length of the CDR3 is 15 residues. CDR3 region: CASSLGLAGPDTQYF. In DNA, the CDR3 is TGTGCCAGCAGCTTGGGACTAGCGGGTCCAGATACGCAGTATTTT.

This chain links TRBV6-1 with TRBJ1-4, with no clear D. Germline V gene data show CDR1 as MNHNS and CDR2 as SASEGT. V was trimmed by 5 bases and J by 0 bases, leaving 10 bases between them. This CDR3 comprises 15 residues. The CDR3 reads CASSRTGATNEKLFF. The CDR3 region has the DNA TGTGCCAGCAGTCGGACGGGCGCAACTAATGAAAAACTGTTTTTT.

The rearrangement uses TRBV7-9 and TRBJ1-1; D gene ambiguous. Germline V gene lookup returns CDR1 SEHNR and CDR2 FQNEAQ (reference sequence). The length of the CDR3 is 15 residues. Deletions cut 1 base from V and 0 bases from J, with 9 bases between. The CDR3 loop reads CASSLGYGMNTEAFF. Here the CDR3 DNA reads TGTGCCAGCAGCTTAGGATATGGGATGAACACTGAAGCTTTCTTT.

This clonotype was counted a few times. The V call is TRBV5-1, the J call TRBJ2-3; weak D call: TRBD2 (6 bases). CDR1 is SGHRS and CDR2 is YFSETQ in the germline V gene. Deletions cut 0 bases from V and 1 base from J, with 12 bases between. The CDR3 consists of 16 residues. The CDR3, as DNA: TGCGCCAGCAGCTTGGGTTTGACGGGGGGCACAGATACGCAGTATTTT. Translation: CASSLGLTGGTDTQYF.